Shown below are 25 T cell receptor beta chains from a single sample sequenced in a study of regulatory T cells in long-lasting Graves disease. Sequencing libraries for TCR beta were prepared with iRepertoire HTBI primers and Arm-PCR of CDR3 regions. TCRdb ran MiXCR on the multiplex PCR reads and lists one entry per CDR3 protein. Of some 560,000 distinct CDR3 sequences detected, roughly 16% appear once; the ten largest clones hold 20% to 25%. The time point here: newly diagnosed GD, antithyroid drugs for less than 3 months. Generation of the TCR library employed RNA extracted from PBMCs. These data also formed part of another study, on T cells in Graves' hyperthyroidism and ophthalmopathy.

The sequences come from peripheral blood mononuclear cells (PBMCs), collected at new diagnosis, from a patient treated with antithyroid drugs. Receptors originate from a middle-aged woman with Graves disease.

This clonotype appeared many times. This chain links TRBV11-2 with TRBJ2-7; D is unclear. Trimming took 0 bases from V and 8 from J, leaving 8 bases between them. From germline, CDR1 is SGHAT and CDR2 FQNNGV. CDR3 length: 12 residues. The CDR3 region is CASSLERTQQYF. The CDR3 DNA is TGTGCCAGCAGCTTAGAAAGGACCCAGCAGTACTTC.

The gene calls are TRBV19 and TRBJ2-2; 10 nucleotides line up with TRBD1. CDR1 and CDR2 (germline): LNHDA, SQIVND (reference sequence). The CDR3 runs 16 residues. V was pared by 6 bases and J by 5 bases, with 9 bases of the junction left unmatched. The CDR3: CASSALTGGSTGELFF. For the CDR3, the DNA is TGTGCCAGTAGCGCCTTGACAGGGGGCAGTACCGGGGAGCTGTTTTTT.

V usage is TRBV6-2 or TRBV6-3 and J usage is TRBJ2-7; 10 positions match TRBD1. Trimming took 6 bases from V and 7 from J; bases not matched to a gene: 15. The CDR3 is 16 amino acids. Germline CDR1 MNHEY, CDR2 SVGEGT. CDR3 protein: CASSRNFGTGEGEQYF. CDR3 nucleotides: TGTGCCAGCAGCCGAAACTTCGGGACAGGGGAAGGAGAGCAGTACTTC.

This clonotype appeared a few times. The chain recombines TRBV6-5 with TRBJ1-2; D unclear. V lost 1 base, J lost 4 bases, and 19 bases lay in between. Germline V gene lookup returns CDR1 MNHEY and CDR2 SVGAGI. The CDR3 covers 17 residues. The CDR3 sequence: CASSYFAEGLLFYGYTF. The CDR3 DNA reads TGTGCCAGCAGTTACTTTGCGGAGGGCCTCCTTTTCTATGGCTACACCTTC.

This clonotype was recorded many times. V usage is TRBV6-5 and J usage is TRBJ1-6; D is undetermined. The CDR3 sequence is 14 residues long. V was clipped by 2 bases and J by 4 bases, with 6 bases between them. CDR1 is MNHEY, CDR2 SVGAGI, per germline. Here the CDR3 reads CASSYEQYNSPLHF. Here the CDR3 DNA reads TGTGCCAGCAGTTACGAGCAGTATAATTCACCCCTCCACTTT.

This clonotype was seen ten or more times. This chain connects TRBV24-1 to TRBJ2-1; TRBD1 or TRBD2 may be the D gene (6 bases each). The CDR3 extends over 14 amino acids. V gave up 5 bases and J gave up 6 bases, with 13 bases separating them. The V gene's germline CDR1 is KGHDR and CDR2 SFDVKD. The CDR3 coding sequence is TGTGCCACCAGTGTCCGGGGGCCATCCAATGAGCAGTTCTTC. This codes for CATSVRGPSNEQFF.

Many counts were recorded for this clonotype. The rearrangement links TRBV7-2 to TRBJ2-3, with D possibly matching TRBD2 (6 bases). The CDR3 totals 15 residues. Germline CDR1 and CDR2: SGHTA and FQGNSA. With 5 bases removed from V and 4 bases from J, the gap between germline ends came to 16 bases. CDR3 residues: CASSRGTPRADTQYF. The CDR3 DNA sequence: TGTGCCAGCAGCCGAGGGACTCCTCGGGCAGATACGCAGTATTTT. The variable domain in full, with the rest retrieved from reference TRBV7-2 and TRBJ2-3, is GAGVSQSPSNKVTEKGKDVELRCDPISGHTALYWYRQSLGQGLEFLIYFQGNSAPDKSGLPSDRFSAERTGGSVSTLTIQRTQQEDSAVYLCASSRGTPRADTQYFGPGTRLTVL.

In this sample, this clonotype turned up a few times. The genes are TRBV5-1 and TRBJ2-2; D not resolved. Trimming shortened V by 4 bases and J by 4 bases, and 11 bases separated the two germline ends. CDR1 SGHRS and CDR2 YFSETQ come from the germline V gene. The CDR3 is 14 residues long. Here the CDR3 reads CASSSRALTGELFF. CDR3 DNA: TGCGCCAGCAGCAGCCGGGCTCTCACCGGGGAGCTGTTTTTT.

CDR3 bases: TGTGCCAGCAGTGAGTTTGGGACTCCTGGAGAGACCCAGTACTTC. Its protein product is CASSEFGTPGETQYF. This sequence joins TRBV2 and TRBJ2-5, with a tentative D call TRBD2 (6 bases). From germline, CDR1 is SNHLY and CDR2 FYNNEI. The CDR3 contains 15 residues. V dropped 3 bases and J dropped 4 bases, with 15 bases sitting between them.

The rearrangement uses TRBV19 and TRBJ2-7; TRBD1 or TRBD2 may be the D gene (6 bases each). V was trimmed by 1 base and J by 5 bases, leaving 12 bases between them. Germline loops: CDR1 LNHDA, CDR2 SQIVND (reference sequence). The CDR3 sequence is 14 residues long. CDR3 coding DNA: TGTGCCAGTAGTATAGGTGGAGGGGGAAACGAGCAGTACTTC. Translated, it gives CASSIGGGGNEQYF.

This chain connects TRBV6-2 or TRBV6-3 to TRBJ1-5; TRBD1 is a possible D gene (5 bases). The germline V gene has CDR1 MNHEY and CDR2 SVGEGT. V was shortened by 5 bases and J by 4 bases, with 21 bases between the two germline ends. This CDR3 comprises 17 residues. The CDR3 sequence is CASSRTGGAFGNQPQHF. Written as DNA, the CDR3 is TGTGCCAGCAGTCGGACCGGAGGGGCATTCGGAAATCAGCCCCAGCATTTT.

In its sample, this clonotype was seen a few times. CDR3 coding DNA: TGCAGTGCTAGCCTAGCCGGGACAGGCTCCTACGAGCAGTACTTC. This encodes CSASLAGTGSYEQYF. The chain carries TRBV20-1 and TRBJ2-7; 8 bases agree with TRBD1. CDR1 and CDR2 from the germline V gene are DFQATT and SNEGSKA (reference sequence). V was clipped by 3 bases and J by 0 bases; unmatched bases: 7. CDR3 length equals 15 residues.

A word on this clonotype: This is likely a read error, given that the CDR3 carries no conserved phenylalanine or tryptophan at its end. The gene calls are TRBV6-1 and TRBJ2-3; no firm D call. CDR3 length: 15 residues. The germline V gene has CDR1 MNHNS and CDR2 SASEGT. V was cut by 11 bases and J by 2 bases, with 20 bases left in between. The CDR3 coding sequence is TGTGCCTGCTCCCGGCCGTACCCGTCCACAGATACGCAGTATTCT. Translating gives CACSRPYPSTDTQYS.

This clonotype appeared many times. The V and J genes are TRBV5-6 and TRBJ1-1; the D is unclear. V was clipped by 5 bases and J by 1 base, with 15 bases between them. The CDR3 extends over 15 amino acids. Looked up from germline, CDR1 is SGHDT and CDR2 is YYEEEE. CDR3 coding DNA: TGTGCCAGCAGTTTAGAGGGAAAGGAGAACACTGAAGCTTTCTTT. This sequence encodes CASSLEGKENTEAFF.

This clonotype was observed many times. At one of its ends the junction is not consistent with the germline gene, which may arise from a read error. This chain joins TRBV2 and TRBJ2-7; 8 bases match TRBD2. The CDR3 covers 16 residues. Per germline, CDR1 SNHLY and CDR2 FYNNEI. The CDR3 DNA follows: TGCGCCAGCAGCTCATCTCAGCGGGGGAACTCCTACGAGCAGTACTTC. This gives the protein CASSSSQRGNSYEQYF.

CDR3 nucleotide sequence: TGTGCCAGCAGCCGGGGGACAGGGGATCGGAATTCACCCCTCCACTTT. Its protein is CASSRGTGDRNSPLHF. V and J are TRBV7-2 and TRBJ1-6, with 10 bases that match TRBD1. The CDR3 extends over 16 amino acids. V shed 5 bases and J 7 bases; nucleotides not matched to a gene: 8. Germline V gene sequence: CDR1 SGHTA, CDR2 FQGNSA.

This clonotype was detected ten times or more. J is TRBJ1-1 and V is TRBV20-1; D perhaps matches TRBD1 (5 bases). Per germline, CDR1 DFQATT and CDR2 SNEGSKA (reference sequence). This CDR3 has 14 residues. V gave up 5 bases and J gave up 0 bases, with 13 bases separating them. The CDR3 loop reads CSAPLRGLNTEAFF. Here the CDR3 DNA reads TGCAGTGCTCCGCTTAGGGGCCTGAACACTGAAGCTTTCTTT.

This clonotype was counted at least ten times. The J gene is TRBJ2-3, the V gene TRBV7-8; perhaps TRBD1 as D (6 bases). The V and J ends lost 5 bases and 4 bases respectively, with 13 bases between them. Per the germline V gene, CDR1 is SGHVS and CDR2 is FQNEAQ. The CDR3 has 14 amino acids. This chain's CDR3 is CASSQYRVADTQYF. CDR3 DNA: TGTGCCAGCAGCCAATACAGGGTAGCAGATACGCAGTATTTT.

Concerning this clonotype itself: A much larger clone differs from this one at a single base, so this may be a read error. The chain joins TRBV20-1 to TRBJ2-7; D is tentatively TRBD1 or TRBD2 (5 bases each). CDR3 length: 13 amino acids. The V end was cut by 6 bases, the J end by 6 bases, with 18 bases between. Per the germline V gene, CDR1 is DFQATT and CDR2 is SNEGSKA (reference sequence). CDR3: CSAAGTGFGEQYF. CDR3 DNA: TGCAGTGCGGCCGGGACGGGGTTTGGCGAGCAGTACTTC.

The chain carries TRBV5-1 and TRBJ2-2, with TRBD1 as a possible D gene (7 bases). The length of the CDR3 is 17 residues. V was clipped by 3 bases and J by 3 bases, with 18 bases between them. CDR1 is SGHRS and CDR2 is YFSETQ in the germline V gene. This CDR3 is CASSSDRDFRYTGELFF. Here the CDR3 DNA reads TGCGCCAGCAGCTCTGACAGGGACTTTCGGTACACCGGGGAGCTGTTTTTT.

This clonotype was seen repeatedly, ten times or more. The chain recombines TRBV27 with TRBJ2-7; possibly TRBD1 for D (6 bases). V gave up 6 bases and J gave up 2 bases, with 11 bases separating them. CDR3 length: 13 amino acids. Germline CDR1 reads MNHEY; CDR2 reads SMNVEV (reference sequence). CDR3 amino acids: CASSFRGTYEQYF. The CDR3 nucleotides are TGTGCCAGCAGCTTCAGGGGTACCTACGAGCAGTACTTC.

The sample holds many counts of this clonotype. CDR3 sequence (DNA): TGTGCCAGCCTTCCGACTAGCCGCTCCTACAATGAGCAGTTCTTC. Residues: CASLPTSRSYNEQFF. The chain combines TRBV28 with TRBJ2-1, with 7 bases that match TRBD2. The germline V gene has CDR1 MDHEN and CDR2 SYDVKM. Trimming at V came to 8 bases and at J to 0 bases, leaving 7 bases not matched to a gene. This CDR3 region has 15 residues.

This clonotype was counted a few times. The chain joins TRBV6-2 or TRBV6-3 to TRBJ1-2, with TRBD1 as a possible D gene (5 bases). The CDR3 consists of 16 residues. Germline CDR1 and CDR2: MNHEY and SVGEGT. Trimming cost V 6 bases and J 4 bases, with 21 bases left between them. CDR3 in amino acids: CASRDRGRTFGYGYTF. The DNA for the CDR3 is TGTGCCAGCAGAGACAGAGGGAGAACCTTTGGCTATGGCTACACCTTC.

The chain couples TRBV20-1 to TRBJ1-5; 7 nucleotides align to TRBD1. This CDR3 has 12 residues. Germline V lookup: CDR1 DFQATT, CDR2 SNEGSKA (reference sequence). J gave up 3 bases and V 6 bases, and 2 bases lay outside the gene matches. The CDR3 nucleotides are TGCAGTGCAGGGACAGTCAATCAGCCCCAGCATTTT. This sequence encodes CSAGTVNQPQHF.

The table lists this clonotype with many counts. The chain employs TRBV28 and TRBJ1-1, with a possible D match to TRBD1 (6 bases). V lost 6 bases, J lost 1 base, and 15 bases lay in between. The CDR3 consists of 15 residues. Germline-derived CDR1 and CDR2 are MDHEN and SYDVKM. CDR3 amino acids: CASSPPTGKNTEAFF. Written as DNA, the CDR3 is TGTGCCAGCAGCCCCCCCACAGGGAAGAACACTGAAGCTTTCTTT.